This T cell receptor (beta chain) appears in the sequencing data of a study of blood T cell repertoires in COVID-19. Study-level background: The United States, Italy and Spain supplied acute and convalescent COVID-19 samples.

This clone was observed a handful of times. The study recruited people aged about 18 to 95 years across roughly 23 US areas. Participant reports of clinical history set cohort assignment. TCRdb keeps only in-frame clones here, not all; method: immunoSEQ multiplex PCR. The profile shows about 50,000 clones, roughly 80% of them singletons. The CDR3 extends over 13 amino acids. V was clipped by 4 bases and J by 1 base, with 10 bases between them. The germline V gene has CDR1 SQVTM and CDR2 ANQGSEA. This chain joins TRBV29-1 and TRBJ1-1, with no clear D. The specimen sequenced was PBMCs or T cells enriched from blood (not recorded which). This receptor was identified in a woman in her 50s with acute COVID-19. The CDR3 DNA reads as TGCAGCGTTGTTCGCCTGGCGAACACTGAAGCTTTCTTT. Amino acid sequence: CSVVRLANTEAFF.